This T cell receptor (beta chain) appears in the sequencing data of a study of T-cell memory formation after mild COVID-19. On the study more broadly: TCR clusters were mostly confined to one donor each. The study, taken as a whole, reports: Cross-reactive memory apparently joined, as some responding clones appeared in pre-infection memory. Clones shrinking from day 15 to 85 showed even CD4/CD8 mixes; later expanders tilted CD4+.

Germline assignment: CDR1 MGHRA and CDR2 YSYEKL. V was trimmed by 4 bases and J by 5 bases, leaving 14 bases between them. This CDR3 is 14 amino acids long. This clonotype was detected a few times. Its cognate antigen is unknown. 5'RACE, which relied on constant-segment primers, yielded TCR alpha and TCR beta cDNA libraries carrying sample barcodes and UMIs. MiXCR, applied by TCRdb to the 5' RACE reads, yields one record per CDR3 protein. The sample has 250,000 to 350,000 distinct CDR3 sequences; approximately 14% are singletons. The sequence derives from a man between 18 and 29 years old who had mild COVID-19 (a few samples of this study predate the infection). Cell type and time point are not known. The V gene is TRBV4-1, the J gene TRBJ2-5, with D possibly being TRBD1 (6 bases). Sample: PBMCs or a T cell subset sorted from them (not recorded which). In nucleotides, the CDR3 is TGCGCCAGCAGCCTCACTACAGGGAAGGAGACCCAGTACTTC. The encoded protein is CASSLTTGKETQYF.